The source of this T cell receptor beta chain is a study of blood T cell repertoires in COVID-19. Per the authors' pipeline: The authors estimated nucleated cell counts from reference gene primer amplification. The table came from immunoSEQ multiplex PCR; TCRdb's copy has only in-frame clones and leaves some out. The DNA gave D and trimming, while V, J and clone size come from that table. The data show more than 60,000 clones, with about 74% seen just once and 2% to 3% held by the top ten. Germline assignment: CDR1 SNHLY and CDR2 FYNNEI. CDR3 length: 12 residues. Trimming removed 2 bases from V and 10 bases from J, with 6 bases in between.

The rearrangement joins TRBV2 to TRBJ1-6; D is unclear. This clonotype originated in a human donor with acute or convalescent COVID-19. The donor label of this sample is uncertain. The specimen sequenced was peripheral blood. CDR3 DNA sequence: TGTGCCAGCAGTGAAAACAAATCACCCCTCCACTTT. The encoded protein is CASSENKSPLHF. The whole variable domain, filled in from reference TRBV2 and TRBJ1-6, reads EPEVTQTPSHQVTQMGQEVILRCVPISNHLYFYWYRQILGQKVEFLVSFYNNEISEKSEIFDDQFSVERPDGSNFTLKIRSTKLEDSAMYFCASSENKSPLHFGNGTRLTVT.